This T cell receptor beta chain was recorded in a study of cytomegalovirus exposure and HLA in healthy donors. Using immunoSEQ multiplex PCR, the repertoire was profiled, and TCRdb retains in-frame clones only, with some absent. The sample yields 50,000 to 70,000 clones, roughly 94% seen once. Per germline, CDR1 MNHNS and CDR2 SASEGT. Trimming left V 5 bases short and J 7 bases short, with 9 bases between. The CDR3 has 11 amino acids. This clone was detected only a few times. Sequencing was carried out using PBMCs. This chain connects TRBV6-1 to TRBJ2-7; D might be TRBD2 (5 bases). The clonotype was recovered from a woman aged 18-29 years in good health and CMV-seropositive. The CDR3 DNA follows: TGTGCCAGCAGTTCTCCGGGGGAGCAGTACTTC. This sequence encodes CASSSPGEQYF.